The present entry profiles one T cell receptor beta chain with its context. This sample is part of a study of OX40 agonist ivuxolimab in advanced cancers. V was clipped by 4 bases and J by 0 bases, with 12 bases between them. In germline, CDR1 is MGHRA, CDR2 YSYEKL. The CDR3 runs to 16 residues. Assay: immunoSEQ multiplex PCR; the TCRdb copy retains only in-frame clones and omits some. Of more than 55,000 clones listed, approximately 79% are singletons. This sequence was found in an adult with an advanced solid tumor such as melanoma, head and neck, liver or kidney cancer. The chain couples TRBV4-1 to TRBJ1-4, with D unclear. This specimen consisted of CD4+ or CD8+ T cells sorted from blood, obtained in a trial of the OX40 agonist ivuxolimab. CDR3 region: CASSPPPGTTNEKLFF. In DNA form, the CDR3 reads TGCGCCAGCAGCCCCCCACCTGGCACAACTAATGAAAAACTGTTTTTT.